This T cell receptor beta chain was sequenced in a study of regulatory T cells in long-lasting Graves disease. Study-level points and caveats: TRBV28, TRBJ1-2 and TRBJ2-5 were segments that persistent disease favored. Investigators studied peripheral blood only, not thyroid tissue.

This sample's time point: newly diagnosed GD, antithyroid drugs for less than 3 months. PBMCs were the source of the RNA used for TCR sequencing. To note about this clonotype: The antigen is unknown.

CDR1 is SGHNT, CDR2 YYREEE, per germline (reference sequence). CDR3 size: 17 residues. V lost 4 bases, J lost 3 bases, and 11 bases stayed unmatched. To make TCR beta libraries, researchers used iRepertoire HTBI primers and Arm-PCR of CDR3 regions. Authors' methods: Sample data revealed roughly 62 TRBV and roughly 13 TRBJ segments. TCRdb called the multiplex PCR reads again in MiXCR, with one record for every CDR3 protein. The V and J calls reflect TCRdb's pipeline rather than the authors' work. This sample carries approximately 400,000 distinct CDR3 sequences, 14% to 15% of them seen once, and the ten largest clones take approximately 15%. These same data were also listed under a study on T cells in Graves' hyperthyroidism and ophthalmopathy. This second report adds: Onset of ophthalmopathy came a median roughly 6 months after the model predicted it.

The rearrangement joins TRBV5-4 to TRBJ2-3; 10 bases agree with TRBD2. The TCR originated in a woman in her 30s with Graves disease. The specimen was peripheral blood mononuclear cells (PBMCs), collected at new diagnosis, from a patient treated with antithyroid drugs. CDR3 protein: CASSPEGPSGSTDTQYF. The CDR3 bases are TGTGCCAGCAGCCCCGAGGGGCCTAGCGGGAGTACAGATACGCAGTATTTT. Complete variable domain (other parts from reference TRBV5-4 and TRBJ2-3): ETGVTQSPTHLIKTRGQQVTLRCSSQSGHNTVSWYQQALGQGPQFIFQYYREEENGRGNFPPRFSGLQFPNYSSELNVNALELDDSALYLCASSPEGPSGSTDTQYFGPGTRLTVL.